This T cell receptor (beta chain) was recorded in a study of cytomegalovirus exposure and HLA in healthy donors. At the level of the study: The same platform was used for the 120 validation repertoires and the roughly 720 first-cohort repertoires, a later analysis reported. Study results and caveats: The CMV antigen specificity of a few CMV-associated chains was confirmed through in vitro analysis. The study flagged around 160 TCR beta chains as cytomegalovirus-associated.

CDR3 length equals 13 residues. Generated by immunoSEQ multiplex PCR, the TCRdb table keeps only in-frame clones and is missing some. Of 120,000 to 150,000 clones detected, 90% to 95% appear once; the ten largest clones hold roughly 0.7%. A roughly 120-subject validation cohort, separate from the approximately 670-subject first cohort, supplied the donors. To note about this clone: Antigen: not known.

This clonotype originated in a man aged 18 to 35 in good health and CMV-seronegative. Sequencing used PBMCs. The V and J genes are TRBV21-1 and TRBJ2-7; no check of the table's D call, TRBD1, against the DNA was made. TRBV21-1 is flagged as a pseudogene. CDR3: CASSFTGVYEQYF. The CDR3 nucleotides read TGTGCCAGCAGTTTCACAGGGGTCTACGAGCAGTACTTC.